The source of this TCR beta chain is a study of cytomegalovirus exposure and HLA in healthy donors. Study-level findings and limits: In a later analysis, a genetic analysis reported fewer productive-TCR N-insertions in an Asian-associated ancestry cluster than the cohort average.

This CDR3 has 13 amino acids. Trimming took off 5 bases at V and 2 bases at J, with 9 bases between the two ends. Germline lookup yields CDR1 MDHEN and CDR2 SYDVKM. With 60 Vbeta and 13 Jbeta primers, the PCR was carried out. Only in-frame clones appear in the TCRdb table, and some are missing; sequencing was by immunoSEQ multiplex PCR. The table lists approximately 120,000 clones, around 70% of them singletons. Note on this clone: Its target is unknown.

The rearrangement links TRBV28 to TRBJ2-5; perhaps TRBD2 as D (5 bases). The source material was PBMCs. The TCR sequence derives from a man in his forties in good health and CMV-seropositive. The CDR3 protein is CASSPPGQETQYF. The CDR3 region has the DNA TGTGCCAGCAGTCCGCCGGGACAAGAGACCCAGTACTTC.